The next 22 T cell receptor beta chains were all read from a single sample in a study of CD8+ T cells in alopecia areata. As the sequencing template, cDNA was produced by extracting RNA and reverse transcribing it. Libraries were prepared by immunoSEQ multiplex PCR; TCRdb keeps only in-frame clonotypes and omits some of them. The table lists some 190,000 clones, roughly half of them singletons. Specified treatment: oral pan-JAK inhibitor, 5-10 mg twice daily. The specimen was CD8+ T cells sorted from blood, collected at roughly week 52, from a patient treated with tofacitinib. Receptors were obtained from a human donor with alopecia areata.

This clone was recorded a few times. J is TRBJ1-6 and V is TRBV7-2; possibly TRBD1 for D (6 bases). V shed 4 bases and J shed 7 bases, with 8 bases lying between them. CDR3 length: 13 residues. Germline V CDR1 and CDR2: SGHTA, FQGNSA. CDR3 coding DNA: TGTGCCAGCAGCTCAACAGGGAATTCACCCCTCCACTTT. Its translation is CASSSTGNSPLHF. Full variable domain (remainder filled in from reference TRBV7-2 and TRBJ1-6): GAGVSQSPSNKVTEKGKDVELRCDPISGHTALYWYRQSLGQGLEFLIYFQGNSAPDKSGLPSDRFSAERTGGSVSTLTIQRTQQEDSAVYLCASSSTGNSPLHFGNGTRLTVT.

V usage is TRBV4-1 and J usage is TRBJ2-7; 9 positions match TRBD2. There are 15 residues in the CDR3. The germline V gene has CDR1 MGHRA and CDR2 YSYEKL. Unmatched junction bases numbered 4, after V lost 4 bases and J lost 0 bases. CDR3 DNA: TGCGCCAGCAGCCCTAGAGCGGGGGGCTCCTACGAGCAGTACTTC. It translates to CASSPRAGGSYEQYF.

This clone was picked up a small number of times. The chain is built from TRBV29-1 and TRBJ2-5; a possible D gene is TRBD1 (5 bases). The V gene's germline CDR1 is SQVTM and CDR2 ANQGSEA. The germline V and J ends were trimmed by 5 bases and 5 bases, with 21 bases remaining between them. This CDR3 comprises 15 residues. CDR3 DNA sequence: TGCAGCGTTAGTGGGTCGGCAGGGTTAGGGGAGACCCAGTACTTC. The encoded protein is CSVSGSAGLGETQYF.

CDR3 nucleotides: TGTGCCAGCAGCTTCGGGGAGGACGAGCAGTACTTC. It is translated as CASSFGEDEQYF. This rearrangement joins TRBV13 to TRBJ2-7; tentatively, D is TRBD2 (6 bases). The CDR3 has 12 amino acids. V shed 3 bases and J shed 5 bases, with 8 bases lying between them. CDR1 and CDR2 from the germline V gene are PRHDT and FYEKMQ (reference sequence). Combining the CDR3 with reference TRBV13 and TRBJ2-7 gives the whole variable domain AAGVIQSPRHLIKEKRETATLKCYPIPRHDTVYWYQQGPGQDPQFLISFYEKMQSDKGSIPDRFSAQQFSDYHSELNMSSLELGDSALYFCASSFGEDEQYFGPGTRLTVT.

This chain links TRBV5-1 with TRBJ2-2; D perhaps matches TRBD2 (6 bases). Trimming left V 2 bases short and J 3 bases short, with 11 bases between. Germline lookup yields CDR1 SGHRS and CDR2 YFSETQ. The CDR3 contains 15 residues. CDR3 DNA: TGCGCCAGCAGCTTTAAGGGGACTGACACCGGGGAGCTGTTTTTT. This codes for CASSFKGTDTGELFF.

The sample holds a few counts of this clone. The chain combines TRBV29-1 with TRBJ2-1; tentatively, D is TRBD2 (7 bases). In germline, CDR1 is SQVTM, CDR2 ANQGSEA. This CDR3 spans 13 amino acids. The ends were cut back, 4 bases at V and 6 bases at J, with 13 bases in the middle. In nucleotides, the CDR3 is TGCAGCGTTGGAGGGGGGGCCGTCAATGAGCAGTTCTTC. It specifies CSVGGGAVNEQFF.

The chain has TRBV7-9 and TRBJ2-2; D might be TRBD2 (5 bases). Germline lookup yields CDR1 SEHNR and CDR2 FQNEAQ (reference sequence). Trimming took off 3 bases at V and 3 bases at J, with 5 bases between the two ends. The CDR3 spans 13 residues. DNA for the CDR3: TGTGCCAGCAGCTTCGGGGACACCGGGGAGCTGTTTTTT. Translation: CASSFGDTGELFF.

This clone was seen only a few times. This chain joins TRBV7-9 and TRBJ2-7; a weak D match, TRBD1 (5 bases). Trimming took off 8 bases at V and 2 bases at J, with 10 bases between the two ends. This CDR3 has 12 amino acids. Germline-derived CDR1 and CDR2 are SEHNR and FQNEAQ (reference sequence). Here the CDR3 DNA reads TGTGCCAGCGGACAAAGGGCCTACGAGCAGTACTTC. This sequence encodes CASGQRAYEQYF.

The chain recombines TRBV5-1 with TRBJ1-1; no reliable D call. The CDR3 spans 15 residues. V lost 1 base and J 1 base, leaving 11 bases between the germline ends. The V gene's germline CDR1 is SGHRS and CDR2 YFSETQ. The CDR3: CASSLSVSRNTEAFF. The CDR3 nucleotides read TGCGCCAGCAGCTTGTCCGTCAGTCGGAACACTGAAGCTTTCTTT.

The J gene is TRBJ2-7, the V gene TRBV5-6; TRBD1 matches at 8 bases. V lost 3 bases, J lost 2 bases, and 4 bases stayed unmatched. The CDR3 is 14 amino acids. The germline V gene encodes CDR1 SGHDT and CDR2 YYEEEE. The CDR3 loop reads CASSWTGTPYEQYF. The CDR3 DNA is TGTGCCAGCAGCTGGACAGGGACCCCCTACGAGCAGTACTTC.

A single count supports this clone. The chain carries TRBV13 and TRBJ1-5, with D possibly matching TRBD1 (5 bases). The V end lost 2 bases, the J end lost 10 bases, and 12 bases lay between the germline ends. The length of the CDR3 is 13 residues. Germline V CDR1 and CDR2: PRHDT, FYEKMQ (reference sequence). The CDR3, as DNA: TGTGCCAGCAGCTTACAGGGAGGTCAACCCCAGCATTTT. Translated, it gives CASSLQGGQPQHF.

J is TRBJ2-2 and V is TRBV30; D is ambiguous. The V and J ends lost 5 bases and 6 bases respectively, with 13 bases between them. This CDR3 comprises 13 residues. Germline values: CDR1 GTSNPN, CDR2 SVGIG (reference sequence). The CDR3 is CAWGSGVPGELFF. The CDR3 region has the DNA TGTGCCTGGGGGTCTGGGGTTCCCGGGGAGCTGTTTTTT.

This clone was observed a handful of times. This chain uses TRBV19 with TRBJ1-2; 7 nucleotides match TRBD1. V gave up 5 bases and J gave up 4 bases; unmatched junction bases: 7. The CDR3 totals 14 residues. Germline V gene sequence: CDR1 LNHDA, CDR2 SQIVND (reference sequence). Written as DNA, the CDR3 is TGTGCCAGTAGTCACCGGACAGGACTCTATGGCTACACCTTC. It specifies CASSHRTGLYGYTF.

This clone appeared a few times. The chain has TRBV5-5 and TRBJ2-1; a possible D gene is TRBD1 (6 bases). This CDR3 is built from 15 residues. Per the germline V gene, CDR1 is SGHKS and CDR2 is YYEKEE (reference sequence). Trimming removed 6 bases from V and 0 bases from J, with 13 bases in between. Here the CDR3 reads CASTSDSRSYNEQFF. Here the CDR3 DNA reads TGTGCCAGCACCTCGGACAGCCGCTCCTACAATGAGCAGTTCTTC.

This clone was counted between two and nine times. The J gene is TRBJ1-3, the V gene TRBV7-6; TRBD1 matches 8 bases. The ends lost 4 bases at V and 3 bases at J; junction bases unmatched: 5. CDR3 length: 15 residues. Germline CDR1 is SGHVS and CDR2 is FNYEAQ. CDR3 in amino acids: CASSSDRARGNTIYF. The CDR3 coding sequence is TGTGCCAGCAGCTCGGACAGGGCGCGTGGAAACACCATATATTTT.

The rearrangement links TRBV13 to TRBJ1-6; D is unresolved. The germline gives CDR1 PRHDT, CDR2 FYEKMQ (reference sequence). The CDR3 runs 12 residues. Trimming removed 6 bases at V and 8 bases at J, with 8 bases between. The CDR3 bases are TGTGCCAGCAGGGGGATGGATTCACCCCTCCACTTT. Protein product: CASRGMDSPLHF.

This chain connects TRBV27 to TRBJ1-1; D is ambiguous. Germline V gene lookup returns CDR1 MNHEY and CDR2 SMNVEV (reference sequence). V was pared by 0 bases and J by 8 bases, with 7 bases between. This CDR3 has 12 amino acids. CDR3 residues: CASSLSEEEAFF. The CDR3 nucleotides read TGTGCCAGCAGTTTATCCGAAGAAGAAGCTTTCTTT.

The rearrangement uses TRBV4-2 and TRBJ1-5, with no clear D. The CDR3 has 13 residues. CDR1 and CDR2 from the germline V gene are LGHNA and YNFKEQ. V was clipped by 0 bases and J by 6 bases, with 6 bases between them. Here the CDR3 DNA reads TGTGCCAGCAGCCAAGATTCGGCTCAGCCCCAGCATTTT. This gives the protein CASSQDSAQPQHF.

The chain uses TRBV30 and TRBJ2-2; tentative D call: TRBD2 (5 bases). V was clipped by 7 bases and J by 6 bases, with 15 bases between them. CDR1 and CDR2 from the germline V gene are GTSNPN and SVGIG (reference sequence). This CDR3 has 13 amino acids. The CDR3 is CASPGKGPGELFF. As DNA, the CDR3 is TGTGCCTCCCCCGGGAAAGGGCCCGGGGAGCTGTTTTTT.

The chain joins TRBV6-1 to TRBJ1-6; D not resolved. Per germline, CDR1 MNHNS and CDR2 SASEGT. V lost 6 bases and J lost 9, with 9 bases in between. This CDR3 has 12 amino acids. The DNA for the CDR3 is TGTGCCAGCAGCACATCGGGTTCACCCCTCCACTTT. It specifies CASSTSGSPLHF.

This chain connects TRBV5-1 to TRBJ2-4; 8 bases match TRBD1. CDR1 SGHRS and CDR2 YFSETQ come from the germline V gene. This CDR3 is 14 amino acids long. Losses at the gene ends were 4 bases for V and 8 bases for J; bases not matched to a gene: 8. CDR3 DNA: TGCGCCAGCAGCCCGACAGGGGACGTTGACATTCAGTACTTC. Translated: CASSPTGDVDIQYF.

A few counts support this clone. The J gene is TRBJ1-5, the V gene TRBV14; D unresolved. CDR3 length: 13 residues. The V end lost 1 base, the J end lost 5 bases, and 6 bases lay between the germline ends. The V gene's germline CDR1 is SGHDN and CDR2 FVKESK. The chain's CDR3 is CASSQGVYQPQHF. CDR3 bases: TGTGCCAGCAGCCAAGGGGTCTATCAGCCCCAGCATTTT. Together with reference TRBV14 and TRBJ1-5, the CDR3 gives the full variable domain: EAGVTQFPSHSVIEKGQTVTLRCDPISGHDNLYWYRRVMGKEIKFLLHFVKESKQDESGMPNNRFLAERTGGTYSTLKVQPAELEDSGVYFCASSQGVYQPQHFGDGTRLSIL.